This T cell receptor (beta chain) originates from a study of T cell responses to AZD1222 COVID-19 vaccine. Study information: Analysis merged second doses at about 4 or about 12 weeks. Study-level findings and limits: Among the donors, most were white British and more were female, and clonal diversity was possibly underestimated.

Comments on this clone: Antigen specificity is unknown.

Germline V lookup: CDR1 MNHEY, CDR2 SMNVEV (reference sequence). This CDR3 spans 14 amino acids. V was clipped by 3 bases and J by 8 bases, with 11 bases between them. Here immunoSEQ multiplex PCR was the method, and the copy in TCRdb shows in-frame clones only, minus some. The repertoire holds some 130,000 clones, with 75% to 95% as singletons. This specimen was peripheral blood, taken on day 0 of AZD1222 vaccination. This rearrangement joins TRBV27 to TRBJ1-6; D is uncertain. The sequence was collected from an adult in good health. The DNA for the CDR3 is TGTGCCAGCAGTTTGTTAGTAAGAGATTCACCCCTCCACTTT. Protein sequence: CASSLLVRDSPLHF.